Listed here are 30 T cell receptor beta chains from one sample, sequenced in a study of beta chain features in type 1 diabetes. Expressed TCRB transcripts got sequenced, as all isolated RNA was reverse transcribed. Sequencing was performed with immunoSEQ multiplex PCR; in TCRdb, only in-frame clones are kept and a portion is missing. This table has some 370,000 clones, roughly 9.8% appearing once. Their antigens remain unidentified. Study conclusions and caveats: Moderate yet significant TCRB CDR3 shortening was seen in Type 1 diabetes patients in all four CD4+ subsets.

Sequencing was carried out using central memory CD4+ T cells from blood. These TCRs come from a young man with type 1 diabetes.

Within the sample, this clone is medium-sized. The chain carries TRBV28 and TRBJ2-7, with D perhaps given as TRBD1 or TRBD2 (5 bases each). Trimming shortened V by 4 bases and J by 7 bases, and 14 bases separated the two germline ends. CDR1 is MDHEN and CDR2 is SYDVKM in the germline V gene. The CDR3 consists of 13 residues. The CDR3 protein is CASSSGRDAEQYF. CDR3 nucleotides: TGTGCCAGCAGTTCAGGCAGGGACGCGGAGCAGTACTTC.

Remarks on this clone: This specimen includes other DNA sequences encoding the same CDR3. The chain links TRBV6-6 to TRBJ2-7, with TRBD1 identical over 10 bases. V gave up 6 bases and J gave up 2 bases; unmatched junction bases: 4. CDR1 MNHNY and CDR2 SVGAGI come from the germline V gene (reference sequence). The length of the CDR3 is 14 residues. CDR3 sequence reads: CASRRQGATYEQYF. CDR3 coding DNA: TGTGCCAGCAGGAGACAGGGGGCAACCTACGAGCAGTACTTC.

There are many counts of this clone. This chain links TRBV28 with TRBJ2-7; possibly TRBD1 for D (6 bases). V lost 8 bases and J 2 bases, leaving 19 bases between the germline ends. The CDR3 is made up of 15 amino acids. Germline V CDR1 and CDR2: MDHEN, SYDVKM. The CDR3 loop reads CASGIRGPRPYEQYF. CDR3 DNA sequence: TGTGCCAGCGGCATCAGGGGCCCTAGACCCTACGAGCAGTACTTC.

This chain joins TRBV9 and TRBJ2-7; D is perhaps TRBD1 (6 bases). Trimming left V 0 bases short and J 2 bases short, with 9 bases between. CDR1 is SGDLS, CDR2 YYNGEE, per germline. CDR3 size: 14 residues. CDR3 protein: CASSVEGTPYEQYF. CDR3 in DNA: TGTGCCAGCAGCGTAGAAGGGACACCCTACGAGCAGTACTTC.

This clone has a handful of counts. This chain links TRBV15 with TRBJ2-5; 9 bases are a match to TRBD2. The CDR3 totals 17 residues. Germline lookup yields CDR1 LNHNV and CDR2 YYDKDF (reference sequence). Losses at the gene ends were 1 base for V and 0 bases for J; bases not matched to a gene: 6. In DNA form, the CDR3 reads TGTGCCACCAGCAGAGTGTGGGCTAGCGGGGACCAAGAGACCCAGTACTTC. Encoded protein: CATSRVWASGDQETQYF. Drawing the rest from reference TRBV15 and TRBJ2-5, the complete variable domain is DAMVIQNPRYQVTQFGKPVTLSCSQTLNHNVMYWYQQKSSQAPKLLFHYYDKDFNNEADTPDNFQSRRPNTSFCFLDIRSPGLGDTAMYLCATSRVWASGDQETQYFGPGTRLLVL.

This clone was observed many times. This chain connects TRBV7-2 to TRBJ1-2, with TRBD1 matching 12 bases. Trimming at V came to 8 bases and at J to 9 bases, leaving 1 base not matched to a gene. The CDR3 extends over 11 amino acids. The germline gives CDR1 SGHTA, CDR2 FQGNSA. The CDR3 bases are TGTGCCAGCGGGACAGGGGGCCGCTACACCTTC. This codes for CASGTGGRYTF.

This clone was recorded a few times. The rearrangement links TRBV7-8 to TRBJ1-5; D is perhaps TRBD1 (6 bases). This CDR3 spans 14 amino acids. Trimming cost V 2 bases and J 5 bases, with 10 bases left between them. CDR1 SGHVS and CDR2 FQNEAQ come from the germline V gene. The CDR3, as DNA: TGTGCCAGCAGCTTATCGACAGGCGATCAGCCCCAGCATTTT. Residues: CASSLSTGDQPQHF. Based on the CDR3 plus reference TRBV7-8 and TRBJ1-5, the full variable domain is GAGVSQSPRYKVAKRGQDVALRCDPISGHVSLFWYQQALGQGPEFLTYFQNEAQLDKSGLPSDRFFAERPEGSVSTLKIQRTQQEDSAVYLCASSLSTGDQPQHFGDGTRLSIL.

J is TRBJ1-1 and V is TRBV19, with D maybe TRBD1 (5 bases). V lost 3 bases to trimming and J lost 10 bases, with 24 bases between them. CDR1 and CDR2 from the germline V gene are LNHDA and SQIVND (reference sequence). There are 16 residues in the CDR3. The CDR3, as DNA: TGTGCCAGTAGTATTCAACCAGGGAATTGGAGGCACGGAGCTTTCTTT. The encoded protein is CASSIQPGNWRHGAFF. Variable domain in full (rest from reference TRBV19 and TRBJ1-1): DGGITQSPKYLFRKEGQNVTLSCEQNLNHDAMYWYRQDPGQGLRLIYYSQIVNDFQKGDIAEGYSVSREKKESFPLTVTSAQKNPTAFYLCASSIQPGNWRHGAFFGQGTRLTVV.

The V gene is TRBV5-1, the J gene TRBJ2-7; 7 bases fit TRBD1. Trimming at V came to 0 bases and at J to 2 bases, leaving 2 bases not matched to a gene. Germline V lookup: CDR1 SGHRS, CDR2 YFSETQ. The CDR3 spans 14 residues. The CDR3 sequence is CASSLGDSTYEQYF. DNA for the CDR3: TGCGCCAGCAGCTTGGGGGACAGTACCTACGAGCAGTACTTC.

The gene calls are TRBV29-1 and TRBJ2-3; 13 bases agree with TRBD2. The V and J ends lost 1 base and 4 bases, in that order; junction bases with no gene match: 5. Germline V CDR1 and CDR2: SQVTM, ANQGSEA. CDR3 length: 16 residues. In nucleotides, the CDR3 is TGCAGCGTTGAAGGTGGACTAGCGGGAGCTCCAGATACGCAGTATTTT. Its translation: CSVEGGLAGAPDTQYF.

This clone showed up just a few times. The CDR3 coding sequence is TGTGCCAGCAGCCAAGAGAGCGGGAGTAACACCGGGGAGCTGTTTTTT. Protein sequence: CASSQESGSNTGELFF. The J gene is TRBJ2-2, the V gene TRBV7-9; 8 bases are a match to TRBD2. Losses at the gene ends were 5 bases for V and 2 bases for J; bases not matched to a gene: 7. This CDR3 is 16 amino acids long. Germline V gene lookup returns CDR1 SEHNR and CDR2 FQNEAQ (reference sequence).

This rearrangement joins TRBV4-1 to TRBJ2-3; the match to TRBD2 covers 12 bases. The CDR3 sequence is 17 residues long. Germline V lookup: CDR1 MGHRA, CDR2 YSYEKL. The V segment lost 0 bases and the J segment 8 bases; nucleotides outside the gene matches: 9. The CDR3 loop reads CASSQDRTSGIWGTQYF. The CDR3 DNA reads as TGCGCCAGCAGCCAAGATCGGACTAGCGGGATCTGGGGTACGCAGTATTTT.

Written as DNA, the CDR3 is TGTGCCAGCAGCCCCCTGACTAGTGAGACGCAGTATTTT. Protein sequence: CASSPLTSETQYF. The rearrangement uses TRBV7-6 and TRBJ2-3; possibly TRBD2 for D (6 bases). The CDR3 is 13 residues long. Deletions cut 5 bases from V and 9 bases from J, with 15 bases between. Germline V gene data show CDR1 as SGHVS and CDR2 as FNYEAQ.

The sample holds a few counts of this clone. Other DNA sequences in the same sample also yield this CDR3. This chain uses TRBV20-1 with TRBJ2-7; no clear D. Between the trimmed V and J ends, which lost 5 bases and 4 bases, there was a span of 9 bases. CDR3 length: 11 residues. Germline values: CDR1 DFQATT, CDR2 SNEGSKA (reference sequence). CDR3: CSARPSYEQYF. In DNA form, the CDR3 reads TGCAGTGCTCGGCCCTCATACGAGCAGTACTTC.

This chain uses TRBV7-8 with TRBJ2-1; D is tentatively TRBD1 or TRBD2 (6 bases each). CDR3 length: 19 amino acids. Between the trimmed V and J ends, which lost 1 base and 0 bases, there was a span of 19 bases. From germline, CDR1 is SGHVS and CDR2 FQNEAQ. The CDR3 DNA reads TGTGCCAGCAGCTTAGAAGGGGGGTGGAGGCAGAGCTCCTACAATGAGCAGTTCTTC. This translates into CASSLEGGWRQSSYNEQFF.

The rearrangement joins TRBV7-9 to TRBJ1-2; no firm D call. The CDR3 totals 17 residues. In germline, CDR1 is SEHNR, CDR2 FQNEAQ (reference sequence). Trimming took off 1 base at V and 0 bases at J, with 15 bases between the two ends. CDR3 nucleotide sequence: TGTGCCAGCAGCTTAGGCCCGAAAGGGCAGACTAACTATGGCTACACCTTC. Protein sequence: CASSLGPKGQTNYGYTF. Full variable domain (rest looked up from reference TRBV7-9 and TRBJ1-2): DTGVSQNPRHKITKRGQNVTFRCDPISEHNRLYWYRQTLGQGPEFLTYFQNEAQLEKSRLLSDRFSAERPKGSFSTLEIQRTEQGDSAMYLCASSLGPKGQTNYGYTFGSGTRLTVV.

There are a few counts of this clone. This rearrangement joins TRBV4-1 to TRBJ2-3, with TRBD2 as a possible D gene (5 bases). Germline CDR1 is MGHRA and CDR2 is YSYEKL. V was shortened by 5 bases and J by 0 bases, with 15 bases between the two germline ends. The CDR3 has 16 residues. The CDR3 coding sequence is TGCGCCAGCAGCAAAACTAGGTCCGCTAGCACAGATACGCAGTATTTT. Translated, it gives CASSKTRSASTDTQYF.

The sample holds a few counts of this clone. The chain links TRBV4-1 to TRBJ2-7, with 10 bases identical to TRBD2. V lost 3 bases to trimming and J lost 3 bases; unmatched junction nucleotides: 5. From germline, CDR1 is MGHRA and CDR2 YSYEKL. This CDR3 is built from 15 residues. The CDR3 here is CASSQDQREGYEQYF. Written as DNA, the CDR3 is TGCGCCAGCAGCCAGGATCAGCGGGAGGGCTACGAGCAGTACTTC.

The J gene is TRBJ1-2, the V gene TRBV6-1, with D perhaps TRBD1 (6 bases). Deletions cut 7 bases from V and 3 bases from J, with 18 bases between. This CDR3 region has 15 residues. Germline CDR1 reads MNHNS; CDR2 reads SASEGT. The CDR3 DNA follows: TGTGCCAGCACTCTCCCTGGGGGGCCGCACTATGGCTACACCTTC. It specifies CASTLPGGPHYGYTF.

CDR3 sequence: CASLRQGSNEKLFF. The CDR3 DNA reads as TGTGCCAGCCTCCGACAGGGCAGTAATGAAAAACTGTTTTTT. The rearrangement uses TRBV2 and TRBJ1-4; 7 nucleotides agree with TRBD1. Germline V gives CDR1 SNHLY, CDR2 FYNNEI. V trimming: 8 bases; J trimming: 4 bases; junction bases outside the gene matches: 7. The CDR3 is made up of 14 amino acids. The full variable domain, rest sourced from reference TRBV2 and TRBJ1-4, is EPEVTQTPSHQVTQMGQEVILRCVPISNHLYFYWYRQILGQKVEFLVSFYNNEISEKSEIFDDQFSVERPDGSNFTLKIRSTKLEDSAMYFCASLRQGSNEKLFFGSGTQLSVL.

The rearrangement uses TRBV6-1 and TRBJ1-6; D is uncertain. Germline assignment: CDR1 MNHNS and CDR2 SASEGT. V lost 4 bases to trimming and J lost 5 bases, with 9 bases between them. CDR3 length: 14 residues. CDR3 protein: CASSVFRDNSPLHF. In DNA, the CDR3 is TGTGCCAGCAGTGTTTTCCGGGATAATTCACCCCTCCACTTT.

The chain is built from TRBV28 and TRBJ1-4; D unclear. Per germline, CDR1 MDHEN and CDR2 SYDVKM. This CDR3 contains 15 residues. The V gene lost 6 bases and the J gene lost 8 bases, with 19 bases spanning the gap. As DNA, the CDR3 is TGTGCCAGCAGGGGTCCGGACCCCTTCACGGAAAAACTGTTTTTT. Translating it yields CASRGPDPFTEKLFF.

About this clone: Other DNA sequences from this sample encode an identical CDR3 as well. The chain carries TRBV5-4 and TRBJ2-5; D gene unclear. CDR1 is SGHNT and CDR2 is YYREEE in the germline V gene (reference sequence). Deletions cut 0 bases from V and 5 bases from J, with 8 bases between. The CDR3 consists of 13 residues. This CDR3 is CASSLASRETQYF. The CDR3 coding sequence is TGTGCCAGCAGCTTGGCCAGTCGCGAGACCCAGTACTTC.

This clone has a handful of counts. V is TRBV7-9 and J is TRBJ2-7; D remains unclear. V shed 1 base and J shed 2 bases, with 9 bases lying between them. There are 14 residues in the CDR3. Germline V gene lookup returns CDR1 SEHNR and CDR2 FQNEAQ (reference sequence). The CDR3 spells CASSLGSTAYEQYF. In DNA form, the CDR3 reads TGTGCCAGCAGCTTAGGTTCGACGGCCTACGAGCAGTACTTC. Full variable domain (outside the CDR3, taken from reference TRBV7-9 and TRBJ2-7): DTGVSQNPRHKITKRGQNVTFRCDPISEHNRLYWYRQTLGQGPEFLTYFQNEAQLEKSRLLSDRFSAERPKGSFSTLEIQRTEQGDSAMYLCASSLGSTAYEQYFGPGTRLTVT.

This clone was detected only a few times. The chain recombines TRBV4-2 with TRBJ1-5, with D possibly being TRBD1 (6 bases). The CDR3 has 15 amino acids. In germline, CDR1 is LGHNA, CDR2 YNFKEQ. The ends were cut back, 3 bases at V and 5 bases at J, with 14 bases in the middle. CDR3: CASSHDSTGYQPQHF. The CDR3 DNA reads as TGTGCCAGCAGCCACGACAGTACAGGGTATCAGCCCCAGCATTTT.

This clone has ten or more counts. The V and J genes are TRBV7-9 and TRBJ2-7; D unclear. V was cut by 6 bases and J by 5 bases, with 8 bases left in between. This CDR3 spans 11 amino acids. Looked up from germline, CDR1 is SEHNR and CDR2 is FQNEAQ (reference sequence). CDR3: CASRGSDEQYF. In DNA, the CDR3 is TGTGCCAGCAGGGGTAGTGACGAGCAGTACTTC.

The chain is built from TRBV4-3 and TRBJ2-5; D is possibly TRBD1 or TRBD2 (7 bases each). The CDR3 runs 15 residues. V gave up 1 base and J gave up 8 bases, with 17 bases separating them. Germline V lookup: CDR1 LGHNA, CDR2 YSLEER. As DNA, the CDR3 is TGCGCCAGCAGCCAAGCACAGGGGAGGGGAGTAACCCAGTACTTC. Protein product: CASSQAQGRGVTQYF.

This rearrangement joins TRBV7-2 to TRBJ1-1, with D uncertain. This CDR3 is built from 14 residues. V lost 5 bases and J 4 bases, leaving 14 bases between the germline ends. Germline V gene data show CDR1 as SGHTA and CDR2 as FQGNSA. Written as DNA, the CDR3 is TGTGCCAGCAGCCCGGAAAAAGGGAGCACTGAAGCTTTCTTT. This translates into CASSPEKGSTEAFF.

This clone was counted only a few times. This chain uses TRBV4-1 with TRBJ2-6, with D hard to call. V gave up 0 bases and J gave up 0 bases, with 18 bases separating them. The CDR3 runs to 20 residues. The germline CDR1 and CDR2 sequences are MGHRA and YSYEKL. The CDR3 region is CASSQDYLTRTNSGANVLTF. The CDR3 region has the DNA TGCGCCAGCAGCCAAGACTATCTTACACGGACCAACTCTGGGGCCAACGTCCTGACTTTC.

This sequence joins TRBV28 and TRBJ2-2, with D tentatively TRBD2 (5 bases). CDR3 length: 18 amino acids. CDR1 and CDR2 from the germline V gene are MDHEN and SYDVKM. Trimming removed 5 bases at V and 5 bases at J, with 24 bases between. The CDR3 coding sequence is TGTGCCAGCAGTATCCCCCCTACTAGGGTGGAGAGTACCGGGGAGCTGTTTTTT. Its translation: CASSIPPTRVESTGELFF. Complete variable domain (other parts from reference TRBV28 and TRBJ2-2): DVKVTQSSRYLVKRTGEKVFLECVQDMDHENMFWYRQDPGLGLRLIYFSYDVKMKEKGDIPEGYSVSREKKERFSLILESASTNQTSMYLCASSIPPTRVESTGELFFGEGSRLTVL.